This is a list of T cell receptor beta chains from one sample in a study of blood T cell repertoires in COVID-19. TCRdb's copy holds only in-frame clones and misses some; the assay was immunoSEQ multiplex PCR. Of about 62,000 clones detected, about 87% appear once; the ten largest clones hold roughly 1%. Sequenced input: peripheral blood. The receptor set was obtained from a man between 70 and 80 years old with acute or convalescent COVID-19. Each CDR3 is given with its conserved first and last residue. Each record gives: clone size, D gene, J gene, V gene, CDR3 DNA, CDR3 protein. The D gene is left open where the match is weak. Expanded clones are given a class, and other clones once, few, many or no size at all.

>.|.|TRBJ2-5|TRBV7-9
TGTGCCAGCTCCGCGGGCCGGGCAAGGGAGACCCAGTACTTC
CASSAGRARETQYF
>.|.|TRBJ1-5|TRBV27
TGTGCCAGCAGCCGGAGCACTGATAGCAATCAGCCCCAGCATTTT
CASSRSTDSNQPQHF
>.|TRBD1|TRBJ1-6|TRBV5-1
TGCGCCAGCAGCGCCTTCGACAGGGAAGTTTCACCCCTCCACTTT
CASSAFDREVSPLHF
>few|.|TRBJ2-7|TRBV20-1
TGCAGTGCTAGTAATGCGGGTACCTACGAGCAGTACTTC
CSASNAGTYEQYF
>.|TRBD1|TRBJ1-1|TRBV6-1
TGTGCCAGCAGTGTCCGGGACAGGGGGGTTAACACTGAAGCTTTCTTT
CASSVRDRGVNTEAFF
>.|.|TRBJ2-2|TRBV5-1
TGCGCCAGCAGCGTGGACATGACCGGGGAGCTGTTTTTT
CASSVDMTGELFF
>.|.|TRBJ2-1|TRBV3-1/TRBV3-2
TGTGCCAGCAGCCAAGATCTACCCTACAATGAGCAGTTCTTC
CASSQDLPYNEQFF
>.|TRBD1|TRBJ2-2|TRBV19
TGTGCCAGTAGTATTACCGGGACAGGCAACACCGGGGAGCTGTTTTTT
CASSITGTGNTGELFF
>.|TRBD1|TRBJ1-4|TRBV30
TGTGCCTGGAGTGCCGGGACAGGGATTATCAAACTGTTTTTT
CAWSAGTGIIKLFF
>.|TRBD1|TRBJ1-5|TRBV28
TGTGCCAGCAGTTCTATCCACAGGGGGGATCAGCCCCAGCATTTT
CASSSIHRGDQPQHF
>.|TRBD1|TRBJ2-3|TRBV19
TGTGCCAGCTCAGGACAGGGGGCCGCCACAGATACGCAGTATTTT
CASSGQGAATDTQYF
>.|TRBD1|TRBJ1-2|TRBV3-1/TRBV3-2
TGTGCCAGCAGCCAGGGACAGTCTCTCTATGGCTACACCTTC
CASSQGQSLYGYTF
>few|TRBD1|TRBJ2-7|TRBV11-2
TGTGCCAGCAGCTTAGTCCCCGGGACAGGGACCTACGAGCAGTACTTC
CASSLVPGTGTYEQYF
>.|TRBD1|TRBJ2-1|TRBV7-6
TGTGCCAGCAGCCGTCCCGGGACAGGGACCAATGAGCAGTTCTTC
CASSRPGTGTNEQFF
>.|.|TRBJ2-7|TRBV27
TGTGCCAGCAGTTGGTCCGGGGGACGCCAAACGTCCTACGAGCAGTACTTC
CASSWSGGRQTSYEQYF
>.|.|TRBJ2-7|TRBV6-6
TGTGCCAGCAGTTACTCGAATCAAGGAGCCTACGAGCAGTACTTC
CASSYSNQGAYEQYF
>.|TRBD2|TRBJ2-3|TRBV7-3
TGTGCCAGCAGGTCTAGCGGGAGTTTACCAGATACGCAGTATTTT
CASRSSGSLPDTQYF
>once|.|TRBJ1-2|TRBV19
TGTGCCAGTAGTATCCTGGCGGGTGGCTACACCTTC
CASSILAGGYTF
>.|.|TRBJ2-7|TRBV5-6
TGTGCCAGCAGCCCCCCTACCTCCTACGAGCAGTACTTC
CASSPPTSYEQYF
>.|.|TRBJ1-2|TRBV6-1
TGTGCCAGCAGTGAAAGAGGCTATGGCTACACCTTC
CASSERGYGYTF
>.|.|TRBJ2-5|TRBV29-1
TGCAGCGTTGAAAAGTCCGGAGAGACCCAGTACTTC
CSVEKSGETQYF
>.|TRBD1|TRBJ1-5|TRBV7-6
TGTGCCAGCAGCGCGACAGGGGGCTGGAGCAATCAGCCCCAGCATTTT
CASSATGGWSNQPQHF
>few|.|TRBJ2-3|TRBV24-1
TGTGCCACCAGTGATGGTAGAGGCTTCACAGATACGCAGTATTTT
CATSDGRGFTDTQYF
>.|.|TRBJ1-4|TRBV9
TGTGCCAGCAGCGTTGGGGGGATTAGGAATGAAAAACTGTTTTTT
CASSVGGIRNEKLFF
>.|.|TRBJ2-3|TRBV14
TGTGCCAGCAGCCCTCTAAGGCTAGGCACAGATACGCAGTATTTT
CASSPLRLGTDTQYF
>.|.|TRBJ1-4|TRBV19
TGTGCCAGTAGTTCGACAGTCGAAAAACTGTTTTTT
CASSSTVEKLFF
>few|.|TRBJ2-7|TRBV5-6
TGTGCCAGCAGCTCAGACAACGGACAGTTTCCCTACGAGCAGTACTTC
CASSSDNGQFPYEQYF
>few|.|TRBJ1-2|TRBV6-5
TGTGCCAGCAGTTCGACAGGCTCCGACGGCTACACCTTC
CASSSTGSDGYTF
>.|.|TRBJ1-2|TRBV7-8
TGTGCCAGCAGCTTAGGTTCGGGGTATGACTATGGCTACACCTTC
CASSLGSGYDYGYTF
>.|TRBD2|TRBJ2-2|TRBV6-4
TGTGCCAGCTCTGATTATCTAGCGGGGACCACCGGGGAGCTGTTTTTT
CASSDYLAGTTGELFF
>.|TRBD1|TRBJ1-5|TRBV7-2
TGTGCCAGCAGCACGGACAGGGGGAATCAGCCCCAGCATTTT
CASSTDRGNQPQHF
>once|.|TRBJ2-5|TRBV2
TGTGCCAGCAGTGCGCGAGAGACCCAGTACTTC
CASSARETQYF
>.|.|TRBJ2-1|TRBV5-5
TGTGCCAGCAGCTTCAACGCCGGGACTCACCAAGACCCCGGGCAGTTCTTC
CASSFNAGTHQDPGQFF
>.|.|TRBJ2-5|TRBV19
TGTGCCAGTAGTATCGCCTTCCTGCCGGGACTTCAAGAGACCCAGTACTTC
CASSIAFLPGLQETQYF
>.|TRBD2|TRBJ2-1|TRBV9
TGTGCCAGCAGCGTAGCTAGGACTAGCGGGGATGAGCAGTTCTTC
CASSVARTSGDEQFF
>.|.|TRBJ1-5|TRBV12-3/TRBV12-4
TGTGCCAGCAGCTTAAATGCGGGGCATCAGCATTTT
CASSLNAGHQHF
>.|.|TRBJ1-2|TRBV7-9
TGTGCCAGCAGCTTAGGGGCAGACAACTATGGCTACACCTTC
CASSLGADNYGYTF
>.|.|TRBJ1-1|TRBV6-1
TGTGCCAGCAGTGAAGTCAGGGGAGTTGAAGCTTTCTTT
CASSEVRGVEAFF
>.|.|TRBJ2-5|TRBV4-1
TGCGCCAGCAGCCAAGATGGGGCCGGGACTTCAACCGAGACCCAGTACTTC
CASSQDGAGTSTETQYF
>.|.|TRBJ2-7|TRBV19
TGTGCCAGTAGTATTGACGGGATCACCTACGAGCAGTACTTC
CASSIDGITYEQYF
>.|.|TRBJ2-4|TRBV6-6
TGTGCCAGCAGTCCCACCAGGGGGGAATTGGCCAAAAACATTCAGTACTTC
CASSPTRGELAKNIQYF
>.|TRBD1|TRBJ1-1|TRBV7-9
TGTGCCAGCAGCTTTCGTACAGGGGTGGGGAACACTGAAGCTTTCTTT
CASSFRTGVGNTEAFF
>once|.|TRBJ1-1|TRBV29-1
TGCAGCGTTGGTCCGGGGTTTAACACTGAAGCTTTCTTT
CSVGPGFNTEAFF